The clone carrying this TCR beta chain showed up just a few times. This record comes from a study of blood T cell repertoires in COVID-19. Background on the study: Spain, Italy and the United States supplied samples that represented acute and convalescent COVID-19. Nucleic acid was either cDNA or gDNA, and it came from T cells, B-cell-depleted T cells, or PBMCs.

The J segment lost 0 bases and the V segment lost 6 bases, leaving 4 bases of the junction unmatched. The CDR3 loop spans 15 amino acids. Germline CDR1 reads MDHEN; CDR2 reads SYDVKM. In the study's own analysis: Amplification of reference gene primers provided the estimated nucleated cell counts. Sequencing was performed with immunoSEQ multiplex PCR; in TCRdb, only in-frame clones are kept and a portion is missing. That table is the source of V, J and clone size, and D and trimming were worked out from the DNA. The table includes fewer than 110,000 clones, 80% to 90% detected once. This TCR came from a woman aged 30 to 39 with acute or convalescent COVID-19. The chain combines TRBV28 with TRBJ2-7; 11 bases are shared with TRBD2. Sequencing input: peripheral blood. The CDR3 loop reads CASSKLAGDSYEQYF. The CDR3 nucleotides read TGTGCCAGCAGCAAACTAGCGGGGGACTCCTACGAGCAGTACTTC.